This TCR beta chain was found in a study of cytomegalovirus exposure and HLA in healthy donors. Study results and caveats: Indistinguishable V segments such as TRBV6-2 and TRBV6-3 were excluded. It was reportedly the case that the classifier diagnosed cytomegalovirus status with high specificity and sensitivity. The HLA-A and HLA-B alleles of most subjects were reportedly predicted accurately from TCR beta sequences. It was 164 TCR beta chains that were listed as cytomegalovirus-associated.

To note about this clone: What it binds is unknown.

A multiplex PCR was run with 60 Vbeta primers and 13 Jbeta primers. TCRdb's table, derived via immunoSEQ multiplex PCR, lists solely in-frame clones and lacks some. The repertoire holds roughly 180,000 clones, with about 80% as singletons. The CDR3 runs to 15 residues. Germline V CDR1 and CDR2: SGHAT, FQNNGV. Losses at the gene ends were 7 bases for V and 0 bases for J; bases not matched to a gene: 5. This TCR was recovered from a man younger than 45 in good health and CMV-seropositive. Sequenced material: PBMCs. The chain uses TRBV11-2 and TRBJ1-3; 8 nucleotides line up with TRBD1. The DNA of the CDR3 is TGTGCCAGCAACAGACAGGGGACCTCTGGAAACACCATATATTTT. Protein: CASNRQGTSGNTIYF. Full variable domain (outside the CDR3, taken from reference TRBV11-2 and TRBJ1-3): EAGVAQSPRYKIIEKRQSVAFWCNPISGHATLYWYQQILGQGPKLLIQFQNNGVVDDSQLPKDRFSAERLKGVDSTLKIQPAKLEDSAVYLCASNRQGTSGNTIYFGEGSWLTVV.